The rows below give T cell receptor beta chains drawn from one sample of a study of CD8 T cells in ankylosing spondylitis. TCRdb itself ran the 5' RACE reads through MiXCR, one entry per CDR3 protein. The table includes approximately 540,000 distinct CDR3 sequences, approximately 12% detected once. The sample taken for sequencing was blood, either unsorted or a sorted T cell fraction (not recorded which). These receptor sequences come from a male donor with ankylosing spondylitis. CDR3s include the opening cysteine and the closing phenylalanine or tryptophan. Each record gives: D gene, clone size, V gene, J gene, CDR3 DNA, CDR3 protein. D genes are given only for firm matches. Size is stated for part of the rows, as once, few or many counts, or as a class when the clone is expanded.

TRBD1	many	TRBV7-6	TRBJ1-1	TGTGCCAGCAGCTTAGGCCAGGGGGGAAACACTGAAGCTTTCTTT	CASSLGQGGNTEAFF
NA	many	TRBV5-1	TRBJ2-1	TGCGCCAGCAGCTTGGCACTAGCAGACTACAATGAGCAGTTCTTC	CASSLALADYNEQFF
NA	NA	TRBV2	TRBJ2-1	TGTGCCAGCAGCGGGTCCCCCTACAATGAGCAGTTCTTC	CASSGSPYNEQFF
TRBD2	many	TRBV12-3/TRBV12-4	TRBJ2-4	TGTGCCAGCAGTCAAATAGCGGGAACCAAAAACATTCAGTACTTC	CASSQIAGTKNIQYF
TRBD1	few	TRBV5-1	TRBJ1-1	TGCGCCAGCAGCTTGGGGCGCCCGGGACAGGGGAACACTGAAGCTTTCTTT	CASSLGRPGQGNTEAFF
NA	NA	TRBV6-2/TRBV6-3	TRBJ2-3	TGTGCCAGCACCGACCCGGGACACAAAAGCACAGATACGCAGTATTTT	CASTDPGHKSTDTQYF
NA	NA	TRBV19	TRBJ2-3	TGTGCCAGTAGTCGGGAGTACACAGATACGCAGTATTTT	CASSREYTDTQYF
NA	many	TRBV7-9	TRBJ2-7	TGTGCCAGCGGCCCCTCCTACGAGCAGTACTTC	CASGPSYEQYF
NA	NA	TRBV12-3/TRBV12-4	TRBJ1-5	TGTGCCGGCAGTTTGCGGGTGGGCAATCAGCCCCAGCATTTT	CAGSLRVGNQPQHF
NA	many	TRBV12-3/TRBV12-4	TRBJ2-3	TGTGCCAGCAGTTCGGGCGGGCGCACAGATACGCAGTATTTT	CASSSGGRTDTQYF
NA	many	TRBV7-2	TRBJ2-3	TGTGCCAGCAGCACCTTTCAGGATACGCAGTATTTT	CASSTFQDTQYF
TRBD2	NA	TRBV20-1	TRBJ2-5	TGCAGTGCGACCCGGACTAGCGGGACGGAGACCCAGTACTTC	CSATRTSGTETQYF
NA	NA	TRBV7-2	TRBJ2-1	TGTGCCAGCAGCTTAAGTCTAGCAAGTAATGAGCAGTTCTTC	CASSLSLASNEQFF
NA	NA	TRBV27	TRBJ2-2	TGTGCCAGCAGTCCGTTCGCCAGGGAATCTAAGAACACCGGGGAGCTGTTTTTT	CASSPFARESKNTGELFF
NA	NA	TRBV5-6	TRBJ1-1	TGTGCCAGCAGTCTCCGGGACTCTCTGGCTTTCTTT	CASSLRDSLAFF
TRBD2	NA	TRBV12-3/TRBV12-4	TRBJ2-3	TGTGCCAGCAGTCCACCCGGACTAGCACCAAGCACAGATACGCAGTATTTT	CASSPPGLAPSTDTQYF
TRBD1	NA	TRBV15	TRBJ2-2	TGTGCCACCAGCAGAGATGGGTACAGGGGTGGGACCGGGGAGCTGTTTTTT	CATSRDGYRGGTGELFF
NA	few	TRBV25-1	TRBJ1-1	TGTGCCAGCAGAGGCCAGATCGAAGCTTTCTTT	CASRGQIEAFF
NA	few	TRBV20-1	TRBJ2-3	TGCAGTGCTAAAGGCCTAGGACGAAACCTTGCGGATACGCAGTATTTT	CSAKGLGRNLADTQYF
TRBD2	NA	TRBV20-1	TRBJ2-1	TGCAGTGCTGATCAACTAGCGGGAGGGGCTGGGAACTACAATGAGCAGTTCTTC	CSADQLAGGAGNYNEQFF
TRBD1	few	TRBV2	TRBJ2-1	TGTGCCAGTAATCCGGGACAGGCCTACAATGAGCAGTTCTTC	CASNPGQAYNEQFF
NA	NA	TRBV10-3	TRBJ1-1	TGTGCCATCAGTGGGCCCAAAGAAGGGCTGGGATTTGGGTGGCAGGACACTGAAGCTTTCTTT	CAISGPKEGLGFGWQDTEAFF
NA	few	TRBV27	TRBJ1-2	TGTGCCAGCAGTCCGACACTGAACTATGGCTACACCTTC	CASSPTLNYGYTF
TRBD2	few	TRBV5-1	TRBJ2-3	TGCGCCAGCAGCCCCTTCTTGGGAGGGCTTGATACGCAGTATTTT	CASSPFLGGLDTQYF
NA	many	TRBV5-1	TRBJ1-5	TGCGCCAGCAGCTTAGGGCCAGAAGATCAGCCCCAGCATTTT	CASSLGPEDQPQHF
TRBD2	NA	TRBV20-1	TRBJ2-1	TGCAGTGCTAGAGATCGGACTAGCGGAGCCTACAATGAGCAGTTCTTC	CSARDRTSGAYNEQFF
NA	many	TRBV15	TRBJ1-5	TGTGCCACCAGCAGAGACCGGACAGGCAATCAGCCCCAGCATTTT	CATSRDRTGNQPQHF
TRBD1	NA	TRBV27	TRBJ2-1	TGTGCCAGCAGTTCTACCACAGGGGGACACAATGAGCAGTTCTTC	CASSSTTGGHNEQFF
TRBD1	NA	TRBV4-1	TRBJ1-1	TGCGCCAGCAGCCAAGATCAGGGGGCCCAAGCTTTCTTT	CASSQDQGAQAFF
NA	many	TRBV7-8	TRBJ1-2	TGTGCCAGCAGCCAGGACGGAGTCTATGGCTACACCTTC	CASSQDGVYGYTF
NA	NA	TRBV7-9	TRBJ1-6	TGTGCCAGCAGCTTAGCTCCGGAATCACCCCTCCACTTT	CASSLAPESPLHF
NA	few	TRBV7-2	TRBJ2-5	TGTGCCAGCAGCCCGGGGGTTGGCCAGTACTTC	CASSPGVGQYF
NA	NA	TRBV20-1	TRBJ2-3	TGCAGTGCTCCTCCGGGGAGCCCCAGGGATACGCAGTATTTT	CSAPPGSPRDTQYF
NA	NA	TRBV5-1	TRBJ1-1	TGCGCCAGCAGCTCCGGAAAAGGGGATAGTGAAGCTTTCTTT	CASSSGKGDSEAFF
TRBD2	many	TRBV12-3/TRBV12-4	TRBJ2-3	TGTGCCAGCGGAACTAGCGGGCCTAGCACAGATACGCAGTATTTT	CASGTSGPSTDTQYF
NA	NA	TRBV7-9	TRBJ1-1	TGTGCCAGCAGCTCAGCGGGGATTGCTTTCTTT	CASSSAGIAFF
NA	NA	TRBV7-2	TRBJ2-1	TGTGCCAGCAGTTACACTTCCAGCTCCTACAATGAGCAGTTCTTC	CASSYTSSSYNEQFF
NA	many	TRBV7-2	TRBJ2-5	TGTGCCAGCAGCTTAGGGCTCTTCGAGAAAGGGAGAAAAGAGACCCAGTACTTC	CASSLGLFEKGRKETQYF
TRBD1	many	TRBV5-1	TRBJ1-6	TGCGCCAGCAGCTCGGGACAGAACAATTCACCCCTCCACTTT	CASSSGQNNSPLHF
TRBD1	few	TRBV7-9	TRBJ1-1	TGTGCCAGCAGCCACAGGGGGCGAAACACTGAAGCTTTCTTT	CASSHRGRNTEAFF
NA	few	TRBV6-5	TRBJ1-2	TGTGCCAGCAGTTACAACAGTAACTATGGCTACACCTTC	CASSYNSNYGYTF
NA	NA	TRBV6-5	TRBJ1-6	TGTGCCAGCAGTTACTCAGAAGGATGGAGCAATTCACCCCTCCACTTT	CASSYSEGWSNSPLHF
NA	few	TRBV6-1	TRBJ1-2	TGTGCCAGCAGTCGGAGGTGGGAAACTAACTATGGCTACACCTTC	CASSRRWETNYGYTF
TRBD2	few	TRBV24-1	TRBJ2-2	TGTGCCACCAGTGATCGGCTAGCGGGAGTATCCGGGGAGCTGTTTTTT	CATSDRLAGVSGELFF
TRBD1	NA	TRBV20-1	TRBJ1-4	TGCAGTGCCCAGAAGGGGTTTGGCAGGGGGGGTACTAATGAAAAACTGTTTTTT	CSAQKGFGRGGTNEKLFF
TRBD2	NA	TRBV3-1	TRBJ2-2	TGTGCCAGCAGCCAAGATCCGGTAGGGCTAGCGGGTTACGCGAACACCGGGGAGCTGTTTTTT	CASSQDPVGLAGYANTGELFF
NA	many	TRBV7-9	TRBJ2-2	TGTGCCAGCAGCTTAGGTGTGGCCACCGGGGAGCTGTTTTTT	CASSLGVATGELFF
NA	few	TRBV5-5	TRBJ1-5	TGTGCCAGCAGCTTGGAGGGATATCTTCAGCCCCAGCATTTT	CASSLEGYLQPQHF